A selection of T cell receptor beta chains follows, all from one sample in a study of shared clonotypes between healthy human individuals. Produced via immunoSEQ multiplex PCR; TCRdb's table is partial and in-frame only. The table records about a million clones, about three quarters of them present only once. The material sequenced was memory CD4+ T cells sorted from blood. All receptors come from a man younger than 35 in good health. The CDR3 runs from the conserved cysteine through the conserved F or W. The D gene is left open where the match is weak. Where a row states a size, it is once, few, many or the class of an expanded clone; other rows omit it.

v_gene,j_gene,d_gene,abundance,CDR3aa,CDR3nt
TRBV5-4,TRBJ1-2,TRBD1,NA,CASSGDRAPGYTF,TGTGCCAGCAGCGGGGACAGGGCTCCTGGCTACACCTTC
TRBV6-1,TRBJ2-2,NA,NA,CASSEGRANTGELFF,TGTGCCAGCAGTGAGGGACGAGCGAACACCGGGGAGCTGTTTTTT
TRBV30,TRBJ1-4,NA,NA,CAWGPRIGRDEKLFF,TGTGCCTGGGGTCCTCGGATTGGTAGAGATGAAAAACTGTTTTTT
TRBV28,TRBJ2-7,TRBD1,NA,CASSLDRVYEQYF,TGTGCCAGCAGCCTGGACAGGGTTTACGAGCAGTACTTC
TRBV30,TRBJ1-5,TRBD1,NA,CAWSAPGQFNQPQHF,TGTGCCTGGAGTGCCCCGGGACAGTTTAATCAGCCCCAGCATTTT
TRBV5-1,TRBJ1-1,NA,NA,CASSFGGPVNTEAFF,TGCGCCAGCAGCTTCGGGGGACCCGTGAACACTGAAGCTTTCTTT
TRBV5-1,TRBJ2-1,NA,NA,CASSLSGKPNEQFF,TGCGCCAGCAGCTTGTCGGGCAAACCCAATGAGCAGTTCTTC
TRBV6-5,TRBJ1-1,NA,NA,CASLLSTEAFF,TGTGCCAGCCTTCTTTCCACTGAAGCTTTCTTT
TRBV28,TRBJ2-5,TRBD2,NA,CASSSPGGAEYQETQYF,TGTGCCAGCAGTTCCCCGGGGGGGGCTGAATACCAAGAGACCCAGTACTTC
TRBV27,TRBJ2-7,TRBD1,few,CASSLGQGVSYEQYF,TGTGCCAGCAGCCTGGGACAGGGGGTTTCCTACGAGCAGTACTTC
TRBV5-1,TRBJ2-5,NA,NA,CASSLSGWETQYF,TGCGCCAGCAGCTTGTCGGGTTGGGAGACCCAGTACTTC
TRBV9,TRBJ2-7,NA,NA,CASSVTAHGGYEQYF,TGTGCCAGCAGCGTTACCGCCCATGGGGGGTACGAGCAGTACTTC
TRBV30,TRBJ2-1,NA,NA,CAWVDYNEQFF,TGTGCCTGGGTAGACTACAATGAGCAGTTCTTC
TRBV7-2,TRBJ2-1,TRBD2,NA,CASSLRLGGVEQFF,TGTGCCAGCAGCTTACGGCTCGGGGGGGTTGAGCAGTTCTTC
TRBV5-1,TRBJ2-7,NA,NA,CASGDSSYEQYF,TGCGCCAGCGGCGACAGTTCCTACGAGCAGTACTTC
TRBV30,TRBJ1-3,NA,NA,CAWTGAWDTIYF,TGTGCCTGGACAGGGGCTTGGGACACCATATATTTT
TRBV6-4,TRBJ1-5,NA,few,CASSDSNGQPQHF,TGTGCCAGCAGTGACTCTAACGGTCAGCCCCAGCATTTT
TRBV5-6,TRBJ1-2,NA,NA,CASSNPGVGGYTF,TGTGCCAGCAGCAACCCTGGAGTCGGCGGCTACACCTTC
TRBV29-1,TRBJ1-1,NA,NA,CSGYEVGTEAFF,TGCAGCGGATACGAGGTGGGCACTGAAGCTTTCTTT
TRBV6-6,TRBJ2-1,TRBD2,NA,CASSTPGLKDNEQFF,TGTGCCAGCAGTACCCCGGGACTAAAGGACAATGAGCAGTTCTTC
TRBV10-1,TRBJ1-3,NA,few,CASSSNRERGNTIYF,TGCGCCAGCAGTTCTAACAGGGAACGGGGAAACACCATATATTTT
TRBV11-2,TRBJ2-1,TRBD2,NA,CASSSGTKAGGGEQFF,TGTGCCAGCAGCTCGGGGACTAAGGCGGGAGGGGGTGAGCAGTTCTTC
TRBV11-3,TRBJ2-5,NA,NA,CASSLGAGNQETQYF,TGTGCCAGCAGCTTAGGGGCAGGGAACCAAGAGACCCAGTACTTC
TRBV5-6,TRBJ1-2,TRBD1,NA,CASSSLGAGGHYGYTF,TGTGCCAGCAGCTCCCTCGGGGCAGGGGGACACTATGGCTACACCTTC
TRBV5-4,TRBJ2-7,TRBD2,NA,CASSPWEGTEQYF,TGTGCCAGCAGCCCCTGGGAGGGGACCGAGCAGTACTTC
TRBV2,TRBJ1-2,TRBD1,NA,CASSPPTGAYGYTF,TGTGCCAGCAGTCCCCCGACAGGGGCCTATGGCTACACCTTC
TRBV10-2,TRBJ1-2,NA,NA,CASTPDRRANYGYTF,TGCGCCAGCACACCTGACAGGAGAGCTAACTATGGCTACACCTTC
TRBV4-1,TRBJ2-5,NA,NA,CASSQGDRLETQYF,TGCGCCAGCAGCCAAGGGGACCGCTTAGAGACCCAGTACTTC
TRBV6-5,TRBJ1-2,TRBD1,NA,CASSAGTGGYYGYTF,TGTGCCAGCAGTGCCGGGACAGGGGGCTACTATGGCTACACCTTC
TRBV5-1,TRBJ2-1,TRBD2,NA,CASSLGGLAGYSEQFF,TGCGCCAGCAGCTTGGGAGGACTAGCGGGATATTCTGAGCAGTTCTTC
TRBV5-1,TRBJ2-7,NA,NA,CASSLAPANPYEQYF,TGCGCCAGCAGCTTGGCCCCGGCCAACCCCTACGAGCAGTACTTC
TRBV2,TRBJ2-3,NA,NA,CASKGLGPTDTQYF,TGTGCCAGCAAGGGGCTAGGCCCCACAGATACGCAGTATTTT
TRBV4-1,TRBJ2-1,TRBD1,NA,CASSLQLGQGSYNEQFF,TGCGCCAGCAGCCTACAGCTGGGACAGGGATCCTACAATGAGCAGTTCTTC
TRBV9,TRBJ2-3,NA,NA,CASSGGLSPSTDTQYF,TGTGCCAGCAGCGGAGGACTTTCTCCTAGCACAGATACGCAGTATTTT
TRBV4-3,TRBJ1-2,NA,NA,CASSQDAGYGYTF,TGCGCCAGCAGCCAAGATGCAGGGTATGGCTACACCTTC
TRBV10-3,TRBJ2-7,NA,NA,CAISELINEQYF,TGTGCCATCAGTGAGCTTATCAACGAGCAGTACTTC
TRBV30,TRBJ1-3,NA,NA,CAWKDKGWSIKGNTIYF,TGTGCCTGGAAAGACAAGGGTTGGTCCATAAAAGGAAACACCATATATTTT
TRBV5-4,TRBJ2-5,TRBD2,NA,CASSSTSGVQETQYF,TGTGCCAGCAGCAGCACTAGCGGAGTACAAGAGACCCAGTACTTC
TRBV7-2,TRBJ2-1,TRBD1,NA,CASSTRPGQEGEQFF,TGTGCCAGCAGTACTAGACCGGGACAGGAGGGTGAGCAGTTCTTC
TRBV18,TRBJ2-3,TRBD2,NA,CASSPSGASTDTQYF,TGTGCCAGCTCACCTAGCGGGGCCTCCACAGATACGCAGTATTTT
TRBV11-2,TRBJ2-3,NA,many,CASSPIGGASAITDTQYF,TGTGCCAGCAGCCCAATAGGGGGGGCTAGCGCTATCACAGATACGCAGTATTTT
TRBV9,TRBJ2-1,NA,many,CASSVQGLLYNEQFF,TGTGCCAGCAGCGTACAGGGACTGTTATACAATGAGCAGTTCTTC
TRBV28,TRBJ1-2,NA,NA,CASSASQDYGYTF,TGTGCCAGCAGCGCCAGTCAGGACTATGGCTACACCTTC
TRBV5-4,TRBJ2-7,TRBD1,NA,CASSSPGQGPEQYF,TGTGCCAGCAGCTCCCCGGGACAGGGCCCAGAGCAGTACTTC
TRBV4-3,TRBJ1-5,NA,once,CASSLERNQPQHF,TGCGCCAGCAGCCTCGAGAGGAATCAGCCCCAGCATTTT
TRBV10-3,TRBJ2-2,NA,NA,CAISESGELFF,TGTGCCATCAGTGAGTCCGGGGAGCTGTTTTTT
TRBV5-1,TRBJ1-4,NA,NA,CASSAGALNEKLFF,TGCGCCAGCAGCGCTGGGGCCCTGAATGAAAAACTGTTTTTT
TRBV18,TRBJ2-7,NA,many,CASSPPGAYEQYF,TGTGCCAGCTCACCACCAGGGGCTTACGAGCAGTACTTC
TRBV5-4,TRBJ2-7,TRBD2,NA,CASSLVGSGSYEQYF,TGTGCCAGCAGCTTGGTCGGTAGCGGGAGTTACGAGCAGTACTTC
TRBV27,TRBJ2-7,NA,NA,CASSLFRRGGEQYF,TGTGCCAGCAGTTTGTTTCGAAGAGGGGGCGAGCAGTACTTC
TRBV28,TRBJ2-5,NA,NA,CASSSVIGARETQYF,TGTGCCAGCAGCTCGGTAATTGGGGCTCGGGAGACCCAGTACTTC
TRBV4-3,TRBJ2-1,TRBD2,NA,CASSQEPSLFGTTYNEQFF,TGCGCCAGCAGCCAAGAACCCTCCCTTTTTGGGACTACTTACAATGAGCAGTTCTTC
TRBV6-1,TRBJ1-1,NA,NA,CASSDRSTRVLGAFF,TGTGCCAGCAGTGATCGATCAACCAGGGTTCTTGGGGCTTTCTTT
TRBV7-9,TRBJ1-1,NA,NA,CASSLMRADGEAFF,TGTGCCAGCAGCTTAATGAGGGCGGACGGAGAAGCTTTCTTT
TRBV6-6,TRBJ2-3,NA,NA,CASSYSGDTQYF,TGTGCCAGCAGTTACTCTGGGGATACGCAGTATTTT
TRBV28,TRBJ2-1,NA,NA,CASRSREQFF,TGTGCCAGCAGGTCGAGAGAGCAGTTCTTC
TRBV9,TRBJ2-5,NA,NA,CASNRDRQETQYF,TGTGCCAGCAATCGAGACCGCCAAGAGACCCAGTACTTC
TRBV4-2,TRBJ2-7,NA,NA,CASSQDAHASYEQYF,TGTGCCAGCAGCCAAGACGCACACGCGTCCTACGAGCAGTACTTC
TRBV25-1,TRBJ1-4,NA,NA,CASSLRGEKLFF,TGTGCCAGCTCCCTGCGGGGTGAAAAACTGTTTTTT
TRBV10-2,TRBJ2-3,TRBD1,NA,CASSLPAGGLTDTQYF,TGCGCCAGCAGTCTACCGGCAGGGGGCCTCACAGATACGCAGTATTTT